This T cell receptor beta chain was identified in a study of T cell responses to AZD1222 COVID-19 vaccine (dated by TCRdb to about 2021). For the study in its entirety: Because spike-specific TCR depth and breadth did not differ between the two schedules, AZD1222 recipients who got a second dose at roughly 4 weeks were pooled with those who got a second dose at roughly 12 weeks. TCR sequencing covered roughly 230 trial participants: 200 to 220 given two doses of AZD1222 and 26 given two doses of MenACWY control vaccine. Enrollment into the trials was organized by age into subgroups of 18-55, 56-69 and 70-plus years, and those subgroups contained roughly 150, 30 and 60 TCR-sequenced participants, respectively. Overall study outcomes, separate from this receptor: Reportedly, almost half of the unique spike-specific TCRs recognized epitopes lying outside the regions that are mutated in the B.1.351 and B.1.1.7 variants. Participants were mostly white British, with more females than males. The authors suggested clonal diversity may have been underestimated. A significant rise in spike-specific TCR breadth and depth was observed after two AZD1222 doses relative to day 0 and relative to MenACWY recipients. Because no day 14 peak-response samples were available, repertoires were characterized only after the peak T cell response. Conclusions about previously exposed vaccinees are limited because only a handful of AZD1222 recipients were SARS-CoV-2 seropositive at baseline. In the small 56-69-year group, the increase in depth fell short of significance, most likely because of low power. CD4 TCRs associated with the vaccine covered the entire spike protein, and the dominant responses were in regions 160-218 and 743-854.

Concerning this clone: Its antigen is unknown. No per-base quality is available; no much larger clone lies one base away.

The CDR3 regions of human TCRbeta chains were analyzed by immunosequencing. On the study's bioinformatics: TCRs in the repertoires were compared against a reference library of SARS-CoV-2-specific TCRs that had been generated with the MIRA antigen-specificity platform. Breadth was defined as the fraction of unique TCRs that were SARS-CoV-2-associated. Depth was defined as the fraction of total T cells that were SARS-CoV-2-associated. Each spike-specific TCR was assigned to its reactive spike region and to a CD4 or CD8 class using the MIRA data. Log10-transformed breadth and depth values were compared by one-way ANOVA with Sidak's multiple comparisons tests. As stored in TCRdb, this immuneACCESS dataset retains in-frame rearrangements with V and J assigned. A fraction of the clones does not appear; measured against another copy, unresolved V genes explain less than half of the discrepancy, and the remainder lacks a known reason. The V and J calls and clone size are taken from that table; D and trimming were inferred from the DNA. The sample data list 150,000 to 200,000 clones, and around 88% of these were observed just once. The biggest ten clones account for approximately 7.7% of the sample.

The time point label of this sample denotes: baseline before first vaccination. Vaccinee samples came from UK trials COV001 and COV002, including a single-blind randomized controlled phase 2/3 trial of AZD1222 (ChAdOx1 nCoV-19) in healthy adults. For TCRbeta chain sequencing, PBMC samples were collected from trial participants at day 0 and at day 28 after the second dose. The CDR3 spans 14 residues, from the cysteine through the phenylalanine. Of all the DNA, just the CDR3 is kept, 42 bases in frame from base 1. Taken from the germline V gene, the CDR1 and CDR2 loops are MNHEY and SVGEGT. The germline V and J ends show losses of 2 bases and 6 bases respectively, and no gene match explains 5 bases of the junction.

Recombination linked TRBV6-2 or TRBV6-3 to TRBJ2-7; the central 9 bases match TRBD1. The material was peripheral blood, obtained on day 0 of AZD1222 vaccination. The source is an adult in good health. The nucleotides are TGTGCCAGCAGTTACGGGACAGGGTCGTTCGAGCAGTACTTC. This sequence encodes CASSYGTGSFEQYF.